The 24 T cell receptor beta chains given below trace back to one sample, sequenced in a study of response to subunit inactivated influenza vaccine. TCRdb itself ran the RT-PCR reads through MiXCR, one entry per CDR3 protein. The sample carries about 800,000 distinct CDR3 sequences, 21% recorded once. The material sequenced was PBMCs from blood, taken more than 4 days after vaccination. The receptors here all came from a man in his fifties or sixties who received an inactivated influenza vaccine.

The chain combines TRBV4-1 with TRBJ2-4; 7 nucleotides align to TRBD1. The CDR3 sequence is 21 residues long. In germline, CDR1 is MGHRA, CDR2 YSYEKL. V was clipped by 1 base and J by 0 bases; unmatched bases: 18. The CDR3 DNA reads as TGCGCCAGCAGCCAAGTTTACGGGAACCCAGGGGGTCCCAAAGCCAAAAACATTCAGTACTTC. Its translation: CASSQVYGNPGGPKAKNIQYF.

The genes are TRBV5-1 and TRBJ2-1; D possibly corresponds to TRBD1 (6 bases). Germline assignment: CDR1 SGHRS and CDR2 YFSETQ. The CDR3 runs 14 residues. Trimming cost V 0 bases and J 7 bases, with 11 bases left between them. Written as DNA, the CDR3 is TGCGCCAGCAGCTTGGGACAGGCCGGGAATGAGCAGTTCTTC. This codes for CASSLGQAGNEQFF.

This clonotype has just one count. This sequence joins TRBV6-2 or TRBV6-3 and TRBJ2-6; D is uncertain. This CDR3 is built from 15 residues. Germline values: CDR1 MNHEY, CDR2 SVGEGT. Trimming cost V 1 base and J 0 bases, with 4 bases left between them. The CDR3 loop is CASSYLDSGANVLTF. As DNA, the CDR3 is TGTGCCAGCAGTTACTTGGACTCTGGGGCCAACGTCCTGACTTTC.

A few counts support this clonotype. This chain connects TRBV11-2 to TRBJ2-3, with D possibly being TRBD1 or TRBD2 (6 bases each). The CDR3 has 14 amino acids. From germline, CDR1 is SGHAT and CDR2 FQNNGV. The V end was cut by 11 bases, the J end by 2 bases, with 17 bases between. This chain's CDR3 is CAVSNGGLTDTQYF. CDR3 in DNA: TGTGCCGTTTCTAACGGGGGCCTCACAGATACGCAGTATTTT.

This clonotype was counted ten times or more. The chain links TRBV7-2 to TRBJ2-3; tentatively, D is TRBD2 (5 bases). Germline CDR1 and CDR2: SGHTA and FQGNSA. The CDR3 is made up of 14 amino acids. V shed 5 bases and J shed 8 bases, with 17 bases lying between them. This chain's CDR3 is CASSPGEGMGTQYF. The CDR3 bases are TGTGCCAGCAGCCCCGGCGAGGGAATGGGTACGCAGTATTTT.

This clonotype has only a few counts. This rearrangement joins TRBV12-3 or TRBV12-4 to TRBJ2-3; 9 nucleotides align to TRBD2. V shed 9 bases and J 4 bases; nucleotides not matched to a gene: 5. CDR3 length equals 13 residues. CDR3 protein: CASHRTSADTQYF. CDR3 DNA sequence: TGTGCCAGTCATAGGACTAGCGCAGATACGCAGTATTTT.

This chain joins TRBV6-5 and TRBJ1-3; 8 nucleotides align to TRBD1. The germline gives CDR1 MNHEY, CDR2 SVGAGI. The CDR3 sequence is 16 residues long. Unmatched junction bases numbered 5, after V lost 4 bases and J lost 0 bases. DNA for the CDR3: TGTGCCAGCAGTTCCGGGACAGGACGCTCTGGAAACACCATATATTTT. Translating it yields CASSSGTGRSGNTIYF.

This chain links TRBV21-1 with TRBJ1-1; no DNA check was done on the table's D call, TRBD1. TRBV21-1 is flagged as a pseudogene. The CDR3 spans 17 residues. Here the CDR3 DNA reads TGTGCCAGTCCTCTCCGGGACAGGGGCCAGGGGAACACTGAAGCTTTCTTT. Protein product: CASPLRDRGQGNTEAFF.

The rearrangement uses TRBV10-2 and TRBJ2-7, with D possibly matching TRBD1 (6 bases). This CDR3 contains 15 residues. Trimming shortened V by 2 bases and J by 3 bases, and 14 bases separated the two germline ends. Germline V gene data show CDR1 as WSHSY and CDR2 as SAAADI. This CDR3 reads CASSEGLGRGYEQYF. CDR3 nucleotides: TGCGCCAGCAGTGAGGGACTTGGCAGGGGCTACGAGCAGTACTTC.

The chain joins TRBV6-2 or TRBV6-3 to TRBJ2-3; D possibly uses TRBD1 or TRBD2 (5 bases each). V gave up 6 bases and J gave up 1 base, with 17 bases separating them. The CDR3 is 16 amino acids. Germline loops: CDR1 MNHEY, CDR2 SVGEGT. The CDR3, as DNA: TGTGCCAGCAGACCTTCATGGGGGAGAGGCACAGATACGCAGTATTTT. Its protein is CASRPSWGRGTDTQYF.

Only a few counts were recorded for this clonotype. The chain couples TRBV29-1 to TRBJ2-3; possible D gene TRBD2, 6 bases. CDR1 and CDR2 (germline): SQVTM, ANQGSEA. This CDR3 region has 13 residues. V was shortened by 7 bases and J by 1 base, with 12 bases between the two germline ends. As DNA, the CDR3 is TGCAGCGAGAACTCGGGGGGCACAGATACGCAGTATTTT. It translates to CSENSGGTDTQYF.

In this sample, this clonotype turned up once. The chain links TRBV20-1 to TRBJ2-1; perhaps TRBD2 as D (6 bases). Germline lookup yields CDR1 DFQATT and CDR2 SNEGSKA (reference sequence). The CDR3 runs to 16 residues. Trimming pared 4 bases from V and 1 base from J, leaving 17 bases between. CDR3 loop: CSAIETRGTSYNEQFF. In DNA form, the CDR3 reads TGCAGTGCTATTGAGACTAGGGGTACATCCTACAATGAGCAGTTCTTC.

In this sample, this clonotype turned up many times. The gene calls are TRBV6-6 and TRBJ2-2, with D hard to call. In germline, CDR1 is MNHNY, CDR2 SVGAGI (reference sequence). The CDR3 sequence is 13 residues long. Trimming took 10 bases from V and 4 from J, leaving 13 bases between them. For the CDR3, the DNA is TGTGCCATCCAGCAATGGGGCACCGGGGAGCTGTTTTTT. This encodes CAIQQWGTGELFF.

The V and J genes are TRBV12-3 or TRBV12-4 and TRBJ2-6; D is ambiguous. CDR3 length: 14 amino acids. The V end lost 7 bases, the J end lost 1 base, and 8 bases lay between the germline ends. The CDR3 nucleotides are TGTGCCAGCACCCCGGGTTCTGGGGCCAACGTCCTGACTTTC. Its translation is CASTPGSGANVLTF.

V gene TRBV12-3 or TRBV12-4 combines with J gene TRBJ2-2; TRBD1 agrees at 7 bases. The CDR3 covers 13 residues. Germline trimming cut 6 bases from V and 7 bases from J; bases unmatched to any gene: 5. CDR3 amino acids: CASSPQGHGELFF. Written as DNA, the CDR3 is TGTGCCAGCAGCCCACAGGGGCACGGGGAGCTGTTTTTT.

This clonotype has more than one count but fewer than ten. The chain is built from TRBV7-6 and TRBJ2-3, with 7 bases fitting TRBD2. The ends lost 1 base at V and 4 bases at J; junction bases unmatched: 5. This CDR3 is built from 15 residues. From germline, CDR1 is SGHVS and CDR2 FNYEAQ. CDR3 nucleotides: TGTGCCAGCAGCTTAGAGAGCGGGGTCGCAGATACGCAGTATTTT. Protein: CASSLESGVADTQYF.

This clonotype was seen more than once but under ten times. The gene calls are TRBV19 and TRBJ1-5; no definite D call. Germline CDR1 is LNHDA and CDR2 is SQIVND (reference sequence). The CDR3 runs to 12 residues. Trimming removed 4 bases at V and 6 bases at J, with 7 bases between. This CDR3 is CASSKQLQPQHF. CDR3 nucleotide sequence: TGTGCCAGTAGTAAACAACTTCAGCCCCAGCATTTT.

V usage is TRBV5-1 and J usage is TRBJ2-1, with TRBD2 matching over 8 bases. V gave up 3 bases and J gave up 9 bases; unmatched junction bases: 11. CDR1 is SGHRS, CDR2 YFSETQ, per germline. CDR3 size: 15 residues. For the CDR3, the DNA is TGCGCCAGCAGCTGGCAACTAGCGGCGTCGGGTGAGCAGTTCTTC. Its translation is CASSWQLAASGEQFF.

This clonotype was seen more than once but under ten times. The chain couples TRBV12-3 or TRBV12-4 to TRBJ2-5; D may match TRBD1 or TRBD2 (5 bases each). This CDR3 is 13 amino acids long. V lost 3 bases to trimming and J lost 7 bases, with 12 bases between them. The CDR3 nucleotides are TGTGCCAGCAGTTTGTGGGACCCCTCGACCCAGTACTTC. This codes for CASSLWDPSTQYF.

This chain uses TRBV20-1 with TRBJ2-2, with D perhaps TRBD2 (7 bases). The CDR3 covers 14 residues. Trimming took off 3 bases at V and 6 bases at J, with 14 bases between the two ends. The germline gives CDR1 DFQATT, CDR2 SNEGSKA (reference sequence). The CDR3 loop reads CSASRGGAAGELFF. In DNA, the CDR3 is TGCAGTGCTAGTCGAGGGGGGGCGGCCGGGGAGCTGTTTTTT.

The sample holds one count of this clonotype. The J gene is TRBJ1-1, the V gene TRBV3-1; 8 nucleotides agree with TRBD1. Germline loops: CDR1 LGHDT, CDR2 YNNKEL (reference sequence). The CDR3 extends over 16 amino acids. The trim removed 3 bases at V and 2 bases at J, leaving 8 bases unmatched. In DNA form, the CDR3 reads TGTGCCAGCAGCCAGGTCCACAGGGGGTCCAACACTGAAGCTTTCTTT. Protein sequence: CASSQVHRGSNTEAFF.

The genes are TRBV29-1 and TRBJ1-1; D is ambiguous. The CDR3 contains 11 residues. With 5 bases removed from V and 8 bases from J, the gap between germline ends came to 12 bases. Looked up from germline, CDR1 is SQVTM and CDR2 is ANQGSEA. Written as DNA, the CDR3 is TGCAGCGTTCTGGTAACAGTCGAAGCTTTCTTT. Residues: CSVLVTVEAFF.

V gene TRBV20-1 combines with J gene TRBJ1-1; D is possibly TRBD1 (6 bases). V lost 6 bases, J lost 0 bases, and 17 bases lay in between. The germline V gene encodes CDR1 DFQATT and CDR2 SNEGSKA (reference sequence). The CDR3 consists of 15 residues. The CDR3 reads CSATVGGAVNTEAFF. In DNA, the CDR3 is TGCAGTGCGACCGTTGGGGGGGCCGTGAACACTGAAGCTTTCTTT.

The chain links TRBV5-5 to TRBJ1-2, with D hard to call. V lost 4 bases, J lost 4 bases, and 14 bases lay in between. CDR1 SGHKS and CDR2 YYEKEE come from the germline V gene (reference sequence). The CDR3 contains 14 residues. The CDR3 spells CASSEDPRGYGYTF. The CDR3 DNA reads as TGTGCCAGCAGCGAGGACCCGCGCGGCTATGGCTACACCTTC.